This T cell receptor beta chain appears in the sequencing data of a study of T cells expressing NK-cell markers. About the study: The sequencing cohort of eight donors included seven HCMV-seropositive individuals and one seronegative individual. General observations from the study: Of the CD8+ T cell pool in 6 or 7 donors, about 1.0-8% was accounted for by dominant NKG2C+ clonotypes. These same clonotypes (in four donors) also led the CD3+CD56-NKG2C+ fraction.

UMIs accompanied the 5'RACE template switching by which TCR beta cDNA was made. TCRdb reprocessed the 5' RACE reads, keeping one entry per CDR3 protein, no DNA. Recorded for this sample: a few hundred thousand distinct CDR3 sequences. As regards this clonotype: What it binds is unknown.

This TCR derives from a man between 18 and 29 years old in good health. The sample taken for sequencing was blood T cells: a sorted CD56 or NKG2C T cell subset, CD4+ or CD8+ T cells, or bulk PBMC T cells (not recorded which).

CDR3 protein: CAATSGSIREQFF. The chain recombines TRBV28 with TRBJ2-1; TCRdb reports TRBD2, a call that lacks DNA to check it against. The germline CDR1 and CDR2 sequences are MDHEN and SYDVKM. The CDR3 loop spans 13 amino acids.